The next 11 T cell receptor beta chains were all read from a single sample in a study of shared clonotypes between healthy human individuals (TCRdb year 2020). CD8 naive samples were obtained by positive selection for CCR7 among CD45RO-negative cells, yielding a CD45RA+CCR7+ population from which TemRA cells were excluded. The protocol used for the library was the immunoSEQ multiplex PCR assay. The source is immuneACCESS, and TCRdb retained only in-frame sequences with V and J called. Part of the clones is not carried over; for the studies checked, unresolved V genes explain less than half of this, and the remainder is unexplained. Recorded for this sample are about 2.1 million clones; around 93% of them occurred a single time. The ten top clones hold under 2% of the sample. The sequenced material came from naive CD8+ T cells from PBMCs. The cell subset or site label, as the study defines it: CD45RA+CCR7+. The origin of the receptors is a man younger than 35 in good health. Some clones in this sample may be carry-over from other donors' samples.

This clone has only a few counts. The same CDR3 is also encoded by other DNA sequences in this sample. The rearrangement uses TRBV7-6 and TRBJ1-4, with 10 positions matching TRBD1. The CDR3 has 14 amino acids. V dropped 4 bases and J dropped 8; count of bases not matched to a gene: 4. Germline V gene lookup returns CDR1 SGHVS and CDR2 FNYEAQ. The DNA for the CDR3 is TGTGCCAGCAGCTCGACAGGGGGCGGGGAAAAACTGTTTTTT. Its protein product is CASSSTGGGEKLFF.

The table lists this clone with a count of one. CDR3 residues: CSVETPRGTEAFF. The DNA for the CDR3 is TGCAGCGTTGAGACCCCCCGGGGGACTGAAGCTTTCTTT. The chain recombines TRBV29-1 with TRBJ1-1; D possibly corresponds to TRBD1 (5 bases). The CDR3 is made up of 13 amino acids. Between the trimmed V and J ends, which lost 3 bases and 5 bases, there was a span of 13 bases. Germline values: CDR1 SQVTM, CDR2 ANQGSEA.

This chain uses TRBV11-1 with TRBJ2-7, with D perhaps TRBD2 (5 bases). The CDR3 contains 15 residues. CDR1 is SGHAT, CDR2 FQDESV, per germline (reference sequence). Trimming cost V 1 base and J 0 bases, with 10 bases left between them. Here the CDR3 reads CASSLGVGSSYEQYF. In DNA form, the CDR3 reads TGTGCCAGCAGCTTAGGTGTGGGGAGCTCCTACGAGCAGTACTTC.

J is TRBJ2-3 and V is TRBV29-1; TRBD2 matches 12 bases. Per the germline V gene, CDR1 is SQVTM and CDR2 is ANQGSEA. V gave up 5 bases and J gave up 2 bases; unmatched junction bases: 14. The CDR3 loop spans 18 amino acids. This CDR3 reads CSVWAPSGRVASTDTQYF. The CDR3 nucleotides are TGCAGCGTTTGGGCACCTAGCGGGAGGGTTGCGTCCACAGATACGCAGTATTTT.

The V gene is TRBV9, the J gene TRBJ2-7, with D unresolved. Trimming stripped 2 bases from V and 5 bases from J, with 20 bases between. The CDR3 is 16 residues long. CDR1 is SGDLS, CDR2 YYNGEE, per germline. CDR3 in amino acids: CASSVGPRRGGNEQYF. DNA for the CDR3: TGTGCCAGCAGCGTGGGTCCACGTCGAGGTGGAAACGAGCAGTACTTC. Variable domain in full (rest from reference TRBV9 and TRBJ2-7): DSGVTQTPKHLITATGQRVTLRCSPRSGDLSVYWYQQSLDQGLQFLIQYYNGEERAKGNILERFSAQQFPDLHSELNLSSLELGDSALYFCASSVGPRRGGNEQYFGPGTRLTVT.

The chain combines TRBV11-2 with TRBJ2-7, with unresolved D. Trimming pared 3 bases from V and 3 bases from J, leaving 15 bases between. Germline-derived CDR1 and CDR2 are SGHAT and FQNNGV. This CDR3 region has 15 residues. DNA for the CDR3: TGTGCCAGCAGCTTCCGGACGAAGTTAGGCTACGAGCAGTACTTC. Residues: CASSFRTKLGYEQYF.

This clone was found once. V usage is TRBV27 and J usage is TRBJ2-7; D remains unclear. The CDR3 is 15 residues long. Trimming pared 2 bases from V and 2 bases from J, leaving 13 bases between. Germline CDR1 reads MNHEY; CDR2 reads SMNVEV (reference sequence). The CDR3 here is CASSLRVGSTYEQYF. The CDR3 coding sequence is TGTGCCAGCAGTTTAAGGGTCGGCTCAACCTACGAGCAGTACTTC.

The sample holds a few counts of this clone. This chain joins TRBV27 and TRBJ1-2; no clear D gene. Trimming left V 3 bases short and J 8 bases short, with 16 bases between. This CDR3 is built from 14 residues. Germline V gene sequence: CDR1 MNHEY, CDR2 SMNVEV (reference sequence). The CDR3 region is CASSFPGAAGGYTF. CDR3 nucleotide sequence: TGTGCCAGCAGTTTCCCAGGTGCCGCCGGGGGCTACACCTTC.

This clone was recorded only once. The chain joins TRBV10-3 to TRBJ2-7; 10 bases agree with TRBD1. Germline-derived CDR1 and CDR2 are ENHRY and SYGVKD. CDR3 size: 15 residues. The V gene end was trimmed by 5 bases and the J gene end by 3 bases; junction bases not matched to a gene: 7. The CDR3 is CAISPSDRGDYEQYF. The CDR3 DNA follows: TGTGCCATCAGTCCATCGGACAGGGGGGACTACGAGCAGTACTTC.

The chain employs TRBV14 and TRBJ2-4, with 10 bases aligning to TRBD1. The V gene end was trimmed by 4 bases and the J gene end by 7 bases; junction bases not matched to a gene: 4. Germline CDR1 reads SGHDN; CDR2 reads FVKESK. This CDR3 is built from 14 residues. CDR3 nucleotides: TGTGCCAGCAGCCCCACGGGACAGGGGAACATTCAGTACTTC. Protein product: CASSPTGQGNIQYF.

The chain couples TRBV6-1 to TRBJ2-7; D ambiguous. In germline, CDR1 is MNHNS, CDR2 SASEGT. The CDR3 runs to 14 residues. V lost 5 bases and J lost 7, with 18 bases in between. CDR3 nucleotide sequence: TGTGCCAGCAGTTTTAGGGTTCGTCTCGGGGAGCAGTACTTC. Its translation is CASSFRVRLGEQYF.